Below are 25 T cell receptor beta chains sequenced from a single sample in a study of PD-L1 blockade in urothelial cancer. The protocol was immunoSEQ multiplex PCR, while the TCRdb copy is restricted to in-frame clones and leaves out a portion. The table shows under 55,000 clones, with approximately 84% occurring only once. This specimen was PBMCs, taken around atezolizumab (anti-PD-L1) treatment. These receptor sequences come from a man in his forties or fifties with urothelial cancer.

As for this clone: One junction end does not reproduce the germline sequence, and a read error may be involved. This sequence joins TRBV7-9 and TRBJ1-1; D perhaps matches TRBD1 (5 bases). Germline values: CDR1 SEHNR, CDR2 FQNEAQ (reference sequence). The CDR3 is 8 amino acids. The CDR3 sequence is CASSPGVF. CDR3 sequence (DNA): TGTGCCAGCAGCCCGGGGGTCTTT.

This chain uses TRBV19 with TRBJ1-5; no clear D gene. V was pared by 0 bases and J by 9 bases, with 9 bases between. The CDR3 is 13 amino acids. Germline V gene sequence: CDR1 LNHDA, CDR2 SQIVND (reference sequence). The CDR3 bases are TGTGCCAGTAGTATAGATTCGTCAGGGCCCCAGCATTTT. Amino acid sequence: CASSIDSSGPQHF. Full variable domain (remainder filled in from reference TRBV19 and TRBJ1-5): DGGITQSPKYLFRKEGQNVTLSCEQNLNHDAMYWYRQDPGQGLRLIYYSQIVNDFQKGDIAEGYSVSREKKESFPLTVTSAQKNPTAFYLCASSIDSSGPQHFGDGTRLSIL.

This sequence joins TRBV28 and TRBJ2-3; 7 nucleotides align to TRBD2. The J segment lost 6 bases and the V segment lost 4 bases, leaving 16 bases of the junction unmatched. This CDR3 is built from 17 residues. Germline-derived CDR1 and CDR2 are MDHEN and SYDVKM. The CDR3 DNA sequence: TGTGCCAGCAGTTCCATGGGTGAACGGGAGGATTCCGATACGCAGTATTTT. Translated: CASSSMGEREDSDTQYF.

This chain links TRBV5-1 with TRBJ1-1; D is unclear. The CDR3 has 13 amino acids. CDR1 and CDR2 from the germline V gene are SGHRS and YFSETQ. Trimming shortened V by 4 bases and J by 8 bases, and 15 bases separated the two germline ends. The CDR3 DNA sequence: TGCGCCAGCAGCCCTGAAACGTCCCTAGAAGCTTTCTTT. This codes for CASSPETSLEAFF.

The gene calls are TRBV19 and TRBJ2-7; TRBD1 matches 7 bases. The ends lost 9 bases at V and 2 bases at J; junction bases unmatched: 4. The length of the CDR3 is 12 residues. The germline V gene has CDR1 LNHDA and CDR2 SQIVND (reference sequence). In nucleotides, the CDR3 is TGTGCCAGCCAGGGGGAACCCTACGAGCAGTACTTC. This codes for CASQGEPYEQYF.

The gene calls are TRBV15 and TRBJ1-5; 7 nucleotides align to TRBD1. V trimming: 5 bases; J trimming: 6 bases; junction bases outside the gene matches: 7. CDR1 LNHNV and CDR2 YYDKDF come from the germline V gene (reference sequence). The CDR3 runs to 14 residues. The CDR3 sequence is CATSGTGAGQPQHF. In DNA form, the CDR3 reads TGTGCCACCAGCGGAACAGGGGCCGGTCAGCCCCAGCATTTT.

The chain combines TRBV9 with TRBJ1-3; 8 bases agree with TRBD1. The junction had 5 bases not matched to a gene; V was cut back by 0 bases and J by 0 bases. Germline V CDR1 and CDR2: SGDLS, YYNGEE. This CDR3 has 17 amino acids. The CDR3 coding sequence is TGTGCCAGCAGCGTAGGGGGGACAGGCCTCTCTGGAAACACCATATATTTT. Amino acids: CASSVGGTGLSGNTIYF. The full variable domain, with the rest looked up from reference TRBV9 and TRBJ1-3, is DSGVTQTPKHLITATGQRVTLRCSPRSGDLSVYWYQQSLDQGLQFLIQYYNGEERAKGNILERFSAQQFPDLHSELNLSSLELGDSALYFCASSVGGTGLSGNTIYFGEGSWLTVV.

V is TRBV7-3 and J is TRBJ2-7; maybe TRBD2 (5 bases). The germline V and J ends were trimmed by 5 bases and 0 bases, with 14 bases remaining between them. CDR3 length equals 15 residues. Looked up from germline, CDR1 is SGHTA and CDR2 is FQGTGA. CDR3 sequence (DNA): TGTGCCAGCAGCGAGGGTCTTGGCAGCTCCTACGAGCAGTACTTC. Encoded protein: CASSEGLGSSYEQYF.

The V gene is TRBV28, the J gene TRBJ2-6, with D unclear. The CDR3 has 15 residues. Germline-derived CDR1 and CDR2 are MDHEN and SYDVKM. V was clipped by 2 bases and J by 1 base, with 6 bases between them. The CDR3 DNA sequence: TGTGCCAGCAGTTTAGCGTTTTCTGGGGCCAACGTCCTGACTTTC. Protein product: CASSLAFSGANVLTF.

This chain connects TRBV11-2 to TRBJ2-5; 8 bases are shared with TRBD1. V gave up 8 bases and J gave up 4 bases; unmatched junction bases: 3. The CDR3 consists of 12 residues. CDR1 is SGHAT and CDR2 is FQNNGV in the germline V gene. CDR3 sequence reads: CASGTGPETQYF. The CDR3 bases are TGTGCCAGCGGGACAGGTCCAGAGACCCAGTACTTC.

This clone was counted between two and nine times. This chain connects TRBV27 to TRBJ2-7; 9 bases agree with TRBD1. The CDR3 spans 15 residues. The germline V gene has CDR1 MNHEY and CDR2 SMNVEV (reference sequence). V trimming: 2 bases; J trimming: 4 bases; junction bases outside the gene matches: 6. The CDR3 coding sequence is TGTGCCAGCAGTTTAGGGAGGACAGGGGCATACGAGCAGTACTTC. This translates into CASSLGRTGAYEQYF.

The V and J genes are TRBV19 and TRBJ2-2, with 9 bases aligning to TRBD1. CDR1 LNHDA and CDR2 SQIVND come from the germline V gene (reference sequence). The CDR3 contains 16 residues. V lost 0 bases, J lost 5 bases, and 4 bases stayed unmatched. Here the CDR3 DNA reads TGTGCCAGTAGTATAGACATTGGGACAGGGACCGGGGAGCTGTTTTTT. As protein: CASSIDIGTGTGELFF. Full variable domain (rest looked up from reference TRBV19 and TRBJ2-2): DGGITQSPKYLFRKEGQNVTLSCEQNLNHDAMYWYRQDPGQGLRLIYYSQIVNDFQKGDIAEGYSVSREKKESFPLTVTSAQKNPTAFYLCASSIDIGTGTGELFFGEGSRLTVL.

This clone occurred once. The chain's CDR3 is CASSRTGFEQFF. The CDR3 bases are TGTGCCAGCAGCCGAACAGGGTTTGAGCAGTTCTTC. This rearrangement joins TRBV2 to TRBJ2-1, with D possibly matching TRBD1 (6 bases). V lost 6 bases and J lost 9, with 12 bases in between. The CDR3 runs to 12 residues. Germline V gene lookup returns CDR1 SNHLY and CDR2 FYNNEI.

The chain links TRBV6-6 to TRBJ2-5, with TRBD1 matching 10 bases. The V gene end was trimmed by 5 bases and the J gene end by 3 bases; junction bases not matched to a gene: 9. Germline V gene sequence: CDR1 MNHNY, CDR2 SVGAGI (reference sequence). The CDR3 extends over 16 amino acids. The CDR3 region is CASSRRQGAREETQYF. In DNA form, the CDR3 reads TGTGCCAGCAGTCGAAGACAGGGGGCGCGGGAAGAGACCCAGTACTTC.

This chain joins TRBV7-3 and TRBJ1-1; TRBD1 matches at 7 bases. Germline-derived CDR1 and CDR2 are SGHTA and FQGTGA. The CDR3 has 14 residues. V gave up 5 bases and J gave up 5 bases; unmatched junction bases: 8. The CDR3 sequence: CASSRQGTGTEAFF. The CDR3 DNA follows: TGTGCCAGCAGCCGACAGGGAACGGGGACTGAAGCTTTCTTT.

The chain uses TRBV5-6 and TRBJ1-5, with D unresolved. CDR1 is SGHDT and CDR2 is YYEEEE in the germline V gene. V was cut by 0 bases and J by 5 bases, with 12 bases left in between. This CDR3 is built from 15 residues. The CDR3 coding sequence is TGTGCCAGCAGCTTGGTCGGCAGGCCGGATCAGCCCCAGCATTTT. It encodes CASSLVGRPDQPQHF.

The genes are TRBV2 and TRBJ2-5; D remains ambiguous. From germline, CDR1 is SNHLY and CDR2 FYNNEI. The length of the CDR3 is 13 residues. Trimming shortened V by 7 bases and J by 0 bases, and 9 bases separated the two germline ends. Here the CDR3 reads CASTLTNQETQYF. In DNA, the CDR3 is TGTGCCAGCACTTTGACAAACCAAGAGACCCAGTACTTC.

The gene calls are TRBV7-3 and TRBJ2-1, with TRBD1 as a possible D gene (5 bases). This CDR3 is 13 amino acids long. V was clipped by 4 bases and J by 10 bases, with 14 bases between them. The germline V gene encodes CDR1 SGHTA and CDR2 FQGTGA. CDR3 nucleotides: TGTGCCAGCAGCTCCCAAGGGGTTGACGAGCAGTTCTTC. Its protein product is CASSSQGVDEQFF.

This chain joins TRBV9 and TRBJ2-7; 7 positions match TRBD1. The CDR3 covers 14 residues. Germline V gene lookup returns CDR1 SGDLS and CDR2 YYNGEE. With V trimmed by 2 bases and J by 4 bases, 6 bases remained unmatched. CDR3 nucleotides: TGTGCCAGCAGCGTTACCGGGACAGCGTACGAGCAGTACTTC. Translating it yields CASSVTGTAYEQYF.

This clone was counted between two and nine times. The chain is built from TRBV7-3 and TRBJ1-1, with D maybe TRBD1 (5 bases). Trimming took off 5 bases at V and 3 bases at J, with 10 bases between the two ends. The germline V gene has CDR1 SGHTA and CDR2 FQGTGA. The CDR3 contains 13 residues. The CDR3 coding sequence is TGTGCCAGCAGCAGAAAGACAGACACTGAAGCTTTCTTT. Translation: CASSRKTDTEAFF.

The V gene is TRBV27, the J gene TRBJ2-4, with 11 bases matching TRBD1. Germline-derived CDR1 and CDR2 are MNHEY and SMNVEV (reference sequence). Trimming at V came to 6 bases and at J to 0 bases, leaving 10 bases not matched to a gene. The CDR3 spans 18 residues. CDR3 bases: TGTGCCAGCAGCCACACCGGGACAGGGGGGTTAGCCAAAAACATTCAGTACTTC. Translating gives CASSHTGTGGLAKNIQYF.

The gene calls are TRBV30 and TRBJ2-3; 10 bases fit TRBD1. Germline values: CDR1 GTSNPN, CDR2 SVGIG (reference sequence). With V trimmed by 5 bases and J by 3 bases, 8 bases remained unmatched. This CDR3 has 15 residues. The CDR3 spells CAWVLVGQGTDTQYF. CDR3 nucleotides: TGTGCCTGGGTACTAGTGGGACAGGGGACAGATACGCAGTATTTT.

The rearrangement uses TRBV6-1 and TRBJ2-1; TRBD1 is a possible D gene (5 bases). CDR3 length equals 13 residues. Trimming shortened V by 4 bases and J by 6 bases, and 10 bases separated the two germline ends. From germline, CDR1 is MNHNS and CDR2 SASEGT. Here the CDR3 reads CASSARQFNEQFF. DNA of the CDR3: TGTGCCAGCAGTGCACGACAGTTCAATGAGCAGTTCTTC.

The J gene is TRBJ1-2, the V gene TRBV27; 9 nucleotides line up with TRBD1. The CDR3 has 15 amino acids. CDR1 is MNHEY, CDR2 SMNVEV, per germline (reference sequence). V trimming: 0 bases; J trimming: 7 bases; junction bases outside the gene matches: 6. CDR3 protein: CASSLSHPGQGGYTF. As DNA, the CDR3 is TGTGCCAGCAGTTTATCTCACCCGGGACAGGGTGGCTACACCTTC.

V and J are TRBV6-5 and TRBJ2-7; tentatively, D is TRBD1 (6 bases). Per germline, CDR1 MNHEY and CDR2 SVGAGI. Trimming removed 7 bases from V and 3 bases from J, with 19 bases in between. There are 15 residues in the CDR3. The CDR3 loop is CASTRRGQLSYEQYF. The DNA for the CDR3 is TGTGCCAGCACTCGACGGGGACAATTAAGCTACGAGCAGTACTTC.